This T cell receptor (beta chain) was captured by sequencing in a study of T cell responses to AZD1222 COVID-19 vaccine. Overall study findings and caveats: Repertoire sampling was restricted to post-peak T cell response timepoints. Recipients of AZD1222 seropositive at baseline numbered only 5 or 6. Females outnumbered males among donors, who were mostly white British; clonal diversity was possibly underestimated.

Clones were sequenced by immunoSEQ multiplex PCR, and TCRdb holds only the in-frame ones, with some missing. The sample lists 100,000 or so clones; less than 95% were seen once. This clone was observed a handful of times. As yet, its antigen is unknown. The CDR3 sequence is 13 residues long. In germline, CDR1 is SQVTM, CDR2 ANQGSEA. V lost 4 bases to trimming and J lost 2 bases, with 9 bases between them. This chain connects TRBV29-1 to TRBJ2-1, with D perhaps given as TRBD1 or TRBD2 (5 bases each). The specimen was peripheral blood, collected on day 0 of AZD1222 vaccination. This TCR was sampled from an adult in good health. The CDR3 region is CSVGRDPYNEQFF. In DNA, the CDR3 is TGCAGCGTTGGTAGGGACCCCTACAATGAGCAGTTCTTC.